The TCR beta chain under discussion was sequenced for a study of cytomegalovirus exposure and HLA in healthy donors. 13 Jbeta primers and 60 Vbeta primers were used for the PCR. Profiled with immunoSEQ multiplex PCR; TCRdb holds only in-frame clones, not every one. The table shows 180,000 or so clones, with approximately 79% occurring only once. Of note for this clone: The junction shows a germline mismatch at one end, possibly a read error.

There are 16 residues in the CDR3. Germline V gives CDR1 SGHTA, CDR2 FQGNSA. Sequencing was done on a sample of PBMCs. The gene calls are TRBV7-2 and TRBJ1-1; D is perhaps TRBD1 (5 bases). This TCR came from a middle-aged man in good health and CMV-seropositive. The CDR3 region is CANSLVGGSMNTEAFF. The CDR3 DNA is TGTGCCAACAGCTTAGTGGGGGGATCAATGAACACTGAAGCTTTCTTT.